The sequence of this T cell receptor (beta chain) was determined in a study of T cells after yellow fever vaccination. Study-wide context: Preparation used SMART-Seq v4 Ultra Low Input for the low-cell-number fractions.

The V end lost 6 bases, the J end lost 1 base, and 22 bases lay between the germline ends. This CDR3 has 17 residues. CDR1 is MNHEY and CDR2 is SVGEGT in the germline V gene. TCRdb analysed the 5' RACE reads with MiXCR anew, one entry per CDR3 protein. The top ten hold more than 12% of the sample, which has 550,000 to 750,000 distinct CDR3 sequences, around an eighth seen once. This clonotype was picked up a small number of times. This specimen consisted of PBMCs, obtained on the day of the yellow fever booster vaccination. The V call is TRBV6-2 or TRBV6-3, the J call TRBJ2-7, with D maybe TRBD1 (7 bases). The source is a man aged 30 to 39 who received the YFV17D yellow fever vaccine. The CDR3 protein is CASRSGGLRDRSYEQYF. DNA for the CDR3: TGTGCCAGCAGAAGTGGGGGACTCCGGGACAGATCCTACGAGCAGTACTTC.